The T cell receptor (beta chain) described here comes from a study of shared clonotypes between healthy human individuals. Using immunoSEQ multiplex PCR, the repertoire was profiled, and TCRdb retains in-frame clones only, with some absent. Seen here are 110,000 or so clones, around 65% observed once, and the top ten hold about a quarter. CDR1 is SGHNT, CDR2 YENEEA, per germline. The CDR3 has 15 residues. V was clipped by 4 bases and J by 6 bases, with 16 bases between them. This clone was seen many times. The sample was memory CD8+ T cells sorted from blood. Stated subset: CD45RO+ cells pooled with CCR7-negative TemRA cells. The genes are TRBV11-3 and TRBJ2-1; the D is unclear. The TCR comes from a woman in her thirties in good health. Here the CDR3 reads CASSSRGEAFNEQFF. CDR3 DNA: TGTGCCAGCAGCTCCCGCGGCGAGGCTTTCAATGAGCAGTTCTTC.